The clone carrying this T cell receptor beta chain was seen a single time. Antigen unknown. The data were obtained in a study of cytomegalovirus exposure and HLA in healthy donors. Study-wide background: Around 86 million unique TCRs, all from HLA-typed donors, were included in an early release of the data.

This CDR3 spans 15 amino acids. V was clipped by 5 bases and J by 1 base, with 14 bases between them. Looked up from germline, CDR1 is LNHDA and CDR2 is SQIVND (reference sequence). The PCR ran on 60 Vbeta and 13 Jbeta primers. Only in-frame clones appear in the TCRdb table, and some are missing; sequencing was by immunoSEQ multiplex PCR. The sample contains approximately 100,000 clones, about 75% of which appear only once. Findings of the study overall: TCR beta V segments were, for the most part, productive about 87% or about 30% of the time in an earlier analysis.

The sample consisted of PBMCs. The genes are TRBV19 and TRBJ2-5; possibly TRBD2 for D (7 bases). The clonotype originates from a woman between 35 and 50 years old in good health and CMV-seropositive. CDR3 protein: CASSPARGAQETQYF. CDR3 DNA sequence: TGTGCCAGTAGTCCAGCACGGGGGGCCCAAGAGACCCAGTACTTC.